The 17 T cell receptor beta chains below all came from one sample that was sequenced in a study of prognosis after radiotherapy for stage I lung cancer. TCR beta CDR3 amplification from genomic DNA was performed by two-round multiplex PCR. Used in first-round PCR were primers specific to each TRBV and TRBJ gene. MiXCR, applied by TCRdb to the multiplex PCR reads, yields one record per CDR3 protein. In the table there are about 16,000 distinct CDR3 sequences, just under 45% of which are singletons. The material was PBMCs, obtained before or after stereotactic body radiation therapy (not recorded which). Receptors were obtained from a donor aged 50 or older with non-small cell lung cancer.

This chain connects TRBV5-1 to TRBJ2-7; possibly TRBD2 for D (6 bases). The CDR3 runs 13 residues. Looked up from germline, CDR1 is SGHRS and CDR2 is YFSETQ. Trimming took 8 bases from V and 0 from J, leaving 12 bases between them. The CDR3 loop reads CASARERSYEQYF. Here the CDR3 DNA reads TGCGCCAGTGCTCGGGAGCGCTCCTACGAGCAGTACTTC.

This clonotype was picked up many times. The CDR3: CASSVVGGQPTDTQYF. CDR3 bases: TGTGCCAGCAGCGTAGTAGGTGGACAGCCCACAGATACGCAGTATTTT. The chain employs TRBV9 and TRBJ2-3, with D maybe TRBD1 (6 bases). The length of the CDR3 is 16 residues. V dropped 0 bases and J dropped 2 bases, with 13 bases sitting between them. CDR1 and CDR2 from the germline V gene are SGDLS and YYNGEE.

The chain joins TRBV19 to TRBJ2-3; 9 nucleotides line up with TRBD1. Germline assignment: CDR1 LNHDA and CDR2 SQIVND (reference sequence). V lost 3 bases, J lost 4 bases, and 2 bases stayed unmatched. The CDR3 length is 14 residues. The CDR3 sequence: CASSMGQGPDTQYF. CDR3 nucleotide sequence: TGTGCCAGTAGTATGGGACAGGGCCCAGATACGCAGTATTTT.

By share, this clonotype counts as medium-sized (0.01 to 0.1%). The chain recombines TRBV6-5 with TRBJ2-7; D is possibly TRBD2 (6 bases). CDR3 length: 14 amino acids. The germline gives CDR1 MNHEY, CDR2 SVGAGI. Trimming left V 0 bases short and J 4 bases short, with 10 bases between. In DNA form, the CDR3 reads TGTGCCAGCAGTTACTCGGGGGGATTATACGAGCAGTACTTC. Translated: CASSYSGGLYEQYF.

This clonotype is medium-sized (0.01 to 0.1%). The V gene is TRBV28, the J gene TRBJ2-7, with 14 bases that match TRBD2. Trimming took 5 bases from V and 9 from J; bases not matched to a gene: 6. The germline V gene encodes CDR1 MDHEN and CDR2 SYDVKM. This CDR3 is built from 14 residues. The CDR3 DNA reads TGTGCCAGCAGTCCACTGGGGACTAGCGGGGGGCAGTACTTC. It codes for CASSPLGTSGGQYF.

J is TRBJ2-1 and V is TRBV5-1; unclear D gene. Trimming pared 4 bases from V and 8 bases from J, leaving 16 bases between. CDR3 length: 14 residues. From germline, CDR1 is SGHRS and CDR2 YFSETQ. The CDR3: CASSIRVGIDEQFF. In DNA form, the CDR3 reads TGCGCCAGCAGCATCCGGGTAGGGATTGATGAGCAGTTCTTC. The complete variable domain, with remaining parts taken from reference TRBV5-1 and TRBJ2-1, reads KAGVTQTPRYLIKTRGQQVTLSCSPISGHRSVSWYQQTPGQGLQFLFEYFSETQRNKGNFPGRFSGRQFSNSRSEMNVSTLELGDSALYLCASSIRVGIDEQFFGPGTRLTVL.

This clonotype was observed a handful of times. The chain joins TRBV5-1 to TRBJ1-3; D unresolved. The CDR3 loop spans 15 amino acids. Germline assignment: CDR1 SGHRS and CDR2 YFSETQ. V lost 4 bases, J lost 1 base, and 12 bases lay in between. CDR3 DNA sequence: TGCGCCAGCAGCCTGGCGAGGTCTTCTGGAAACACCATATATTTT. Translation: CASSLARSSGNTIYF.

This clonotype is a singleton in its sample. Sequence at one end of the junction differs from germline and may be a read error. This chain joins TRBV2 and TRBJ2-2; 8 bases align to TRBD2. The CDR3 covers 18 residues. Germline lookup yields CDR1 SNHLY and CDR2 FYNNEI. Written as DNA, the CDR3 is TGTGCCAGCAGCGCCCGCTTGGGAGCGGGAGCAACCACCGGGGAGCTGTTCTTT. Its protein product is CASSARLGAGATTGELFF.

The sample holds many counts of this clonotype. The chain recombines TRBV29-1 with TRBJ2-1; D is possibly TRBD1 (5 bases). The germline V gene encodes CDR1 SQVTM and CDR2 ANQGSEA. The V end was cut by 1 base, the J end by 6 bases, with 16 bases between. CDR3 length equals 15 residues. CDR3 in DNA: TGCAGCGTTGAAGTCGCGAGTAGGGGCGGCAATGAGCAGTTCTTC. Residues: CSVEVASRGGNEQFF.

This chain connects TRBV12-3 or TRBV12-4 to TRBJ2-7; D ambiguous. Trimming shortened V by 3 bases and J by 5 bases, and 14 bases separated the two germline ends. This CDR3 has 14 amino acids. The CDR3 spells CASSFGVGRNEQYF. As DNA, the CDR3 is TGTGCCAGCAGTTTTGGAGTTGGCCGGAACGAGCAGTACTTC.

This clonotype was detected ten times or more. This chain connects TRBV7-2 to TRBJ2-5; 14 nucleotides match TRBD2. The V segment lost 3 bases and the J segment 6 bases; nucleotides outside the gene matches: 3. The germline gives CDR1 SGHTA, CDR2 FQGNSA. The CDR3 length is 15 residues. CDR3 coding DNA: TGTGCCAGCAGCTTCGGACTAGCGGGGGGTAAGACCCAGTACTTC. Protein: CASSFGLAGGKTQYF.

This clonotype was seen ten or more times. The rearrangement links TRBV7-3 to TRBJ1-6; D not resolved. The length of the CDR3 is 15 residues. Germline lookup yields CDR1 SGHTA and CDR2 FQGTGA. V lost 2 bases, J lost 0 bases, and 5 bases lay in between. The CDR3 DNA follows: TGTGCCAGCAGCTTAGGGAGCTCCTATAATTCACCCCTCCACTTT. It encodes CASSLGSSYNSPLHF.

With regard to this clonotype: A much larger clone differs from this one at a single base, so this may be a read error. This chain uses TRBV9 with TRBJ2-7; no reliable D call. Per germline, CDR1 SGDLS and CDR2 YYNGEE. The CDR3 sequence is 15 residues long. V shed 2 bases and J shed 9 bases, with 21 bases lying between them. CDR3 region: CASSVGPEAEFGQYF. Written as DNA, the CDR3 is TGTGCCAGCAGCGTGGGTCCCGAAGCAGAATTTGGGCAGTACTTC.

This clonotype was counted at least ten times. The genes are TRBV2 and TRBJ2-7; D possibly corresponds to TRBD2 (6 bases). V was pared by 1 base and J by 1 base, with 8 bases between. Germline CDR1 SNHLY, CDR2 FYNNEI. This CDR3 has 14 residues. In DNA, the CDR3 is TGTGCCAGCAGTGAAGTAGCGGTTTCCTACGAGCAGTACTTC. Its translation is CASSEVAVSYEQYF.

The chain has TRBV27 and TRBJ1-6; 10 bases align to TRBD1. V shed 8 bases and J 9 bases; nucleotides not matched to a gene: 7. CDR3 length equals 14 residues. The germline gives CDR1 MNHEY, CDR2 SMNVEV (reference sequence). The CDR3 DNA sequence: TGTGCCAGCGCTCTATGGGACAGGGGTTCACCCCTCCACTTT. It yields the protein CASALWDRGSPLHF.

This clonotype appeared many times. This chain joins TRBV18 and TRBJ2-5, with 7 bases aligning to TRBD1. V shed 4 bases, J shed 5 bases, and the junction held 7 bases outside the gene matches. The CDR3 runs to 14 residues. Germline CDR1 is KGHSH and CDR2 is LQKENI. CDR3 DNA sequence: TGTGCCAGCTCACACACGACAGGGTTTGAGACCCAGTACTTC. Its protein product is CASSHTTGFETQYF.

This chain connects TRBV5-6 to TRBJ1-2; D possibly corresponds to TRBD1 (6 bases). V was pared by 6 bases and J by 8 bases, with 17 bases between. Germline CDR1 reads SGHDT; CDR2 reads YYEEEE. The CDR3 loop spans 13 amino acids. For the CDR3, the DNA is TGTGCCAGCACCGTAGGGGGGGCTGGGGGCTACACCTTC. This translates into CASTVGGAGGYTF.